This T cell receptor (beta chain) is drawn from a study of cytomegalovirus exposure and HLA in healthy donors (TCRdb year 2017). General notes on the study: According to an earlier analysis of 550 to 700 of the donors, about 179 million T cells yielded 100 million or so unique TCR beta sequences and 276 Gb of sequence data. A later analysis re-examined previously published TCR beta repertoires from over 500 donors and added high-resolution HLA genotyping to investigate patterns of TCR occurrence. In the later analysis, no new phenotypic data were used to find candidate immune exposures; instead, reliance was placed on TCR beta sequences and their occurrence across donors. To decide whether each TCR beta V gene segment behaved as functional or pseudogenic, an earlier analysis of fewer than 750 of the donors relied on high-throughput TCR beta sequencing. Along with the approximately 700-subject first cohort, a separate validation cohort of over a hundred different subjects was used. Four to six DR-DQ haplotypes were handled as single units for association and clustering, since linkage in the cohort was strong. The genetic ancestry cluster associated with self-reported Caucasian donors included 65% to 90% of the 398 genotyped donors. High-throughput TCR immunosequencing, statistical association of individual TCRs with disease status, and machine learning were combined to predict cytomegalovirus infection status. Donor age, sex, ethnicity and CMV serostatus were compiled alongside the repertoire data. Typing coverage varied by locus: about 620-630 donors for A, B, C, DRB1 and DQB1; approximately 520 for DQA1; around 610 for DPA1; fewer than 480 for DPB1. Among a few hundred genotyped donors of the cohort, an average of approximately 240,000 unique TCR beta nucleotide sequences were sequenced per donor, around a sixth of them non-productive. Class I and class II HLA loci were covered by the typing at four-digit resolution. Every repertoire in the discovery cohort had been generated on one and the same sequencing platform. The aim of the study was to test whether cataloging public T cell receptors could identify signatures of past pathogen exposure. The study profiled the T cell repertoires of 666 subjects by immunosequencing and related them to cytomegalovirus serostatus. In a later genetic analysis, genome-wide SNP genotypes for about three fifths of the roughly 670 donors were used, and that subset was treated as a discovery cohort. About 280 gigabases of sequencing data and around 80 million unique TCR sequences made up an early release that covered several hundred HLA-typed donors.

Per the germline V gene, SGHVS is the CDR1 and FQNEAQ is the CDR2. CDR3 length: 14 amino acids, cysteine to phenylalanine. Only the CDR3 DNA is retained, 42 bases long and in frame from the first base. At the junction V is shortened by 3 bases and J by 3 bases, with 12 bases in between. The paper as a whole reports these results and caveats: A group of highly shared sequence variants was considered likely to be a technical artifact of the sequencing pipeline. The classifier was reported to diagnose cytomegalovirus status with high specificity and sensitivity in both the original and validation cohorts. The only immune exposure information available for the cohort was CMV serostatus. In vitro tests confirmed that three of the cytomegalovirus-associated TCR beta chains recognize cytomegalovirus antigens. Because HLA typing was unavailable for some donors at each locus, only the typed subset was used in association tests. When HLA alleles, especially DR and DQ, strongly co-occurred, TCR associations were difficult to assign to individual alleles. Because the 87-base-pair reads could not distinguish some IMGT-functional V segments, including TRBV6-2 and TRBV6-3, those segments were excluded. Only TCR beta chains were sequenced in this cohort, and the absence of alpha or paired-chain data limited detectable features. Because counts were too low, roughly 16 rarely observed V segments, including chromosome 9 orphons, were excluded from the earlier analysis of 587 of the donors. A further reported finding was that TCR beta sequences accurately predicted the HLA-A and HLA-B alleles for most subjects in the first cohort. A later genetic analysis reported fewer N-insertions in productive TCRs among donors in an Asian-associated ancestry cluster than the roughly 690-donor mean. According to the authors, the approach could potentially be generalized to other disease states and immunological phenotypes. Specific HLA alleles were associated with around 18,000 TCR beta sequences at a false discovery rate of 0.05 in a later analysis. In a later analysis, the rate of TCR association differed among HLA loci, with DRB1 alleles having the most associated TCRs and HLA-C alleles having the fewest. Most CMV-associated TCR beta chains appeared to be HLA-restricted in a later analysis, and the HLA associations seemed to be driven largely by CMV exposure. An association between a missense DCLRE1C variant and V-gene and J-gene trimming of TCR beta chains was found in a later genetic analysis and replicated in an independent cohort. Roughly uniform sequencing depth across donors was assumed in presence/absence analyses, although this assumption may not hold. A total of roughly 160 TCR beta chains were listed by the study as associated with cytomegalovirus. A later analysis reported that several top co-occurrence clusters appeared linked to parvovirus B19, influenza, CMV and Epstein-Barr virus. Correlated functional status among segregating V segments might reflect linkage disequilibrium, but an unknown experimental factor could not be ruled out. In a later analysis, HLA-associated TCR beta chains showed more clonal expansion and lower generation probabilities than non-associated chains that were equally common. Broadly in line with IMGT annotations, most TCR beta V segments showed up in productive rearrangements about 87% or about 30% of the time in an earlier analysis of 587 of the donors. Across donors, most TCR sequences were observed very rarely, whereas some public TCRs were present in many individuals.

Comment on this clone: The antigen this receptor binds is unknown. No quality values exist for individual bases; no much larger clone is one base distant.

The library was made by the immunoSEQ multiplex PCR assay. The multiplex PCR relied on a mix of 60 forward primers for TCR Vbeta segments and 13 reverse primers for TCR Jbeta segments. The CDR3 region of rearranged TCR beta genes was amplified from genomic DNA with a multiplex PCR assay. Amplified TCR beta libraries were sequenced as 87-base-pair reads on the Illumina HiSeq System. Per the authors' processing: A later analysis tallied around 80 million unique TCR beta chains across the 666 repertoires, and approximately 9.9 million of those chains were shared by two or more donors. Raw reads were error-corrected and collapsed into unique sequences by a nearest-neighbor algorithm in which closely related sequences were merged to remove PCR and sequencing errors. V, D and J gene segments were assigned by aligning CDR3 sequences to IMGT reference sequences. Each retained sequence needed at least a six-nucleotide match to both a V gene segment and a J gene segment. A rearrangement was called productive if the CDR3 had no stop codons and remained in frame with V and J, and every other rearrangement was called non-productive. CDR3 was defined according to IMGT convention as the region running from the second conserved V-encoded cysteine to the conserved J-encoded phenylalanine. In an earlier analysis of roughly 610 of the donors, sequences lacking an unambiguous match to a single V gene segment were excluded. In an earlier analysis of 500 to 750 of the donors, V segments were called functional above 56.7% productive rearrangements and were called segregating when the between-donor standard deviation exceeded 5%. A statistical classification framework was built for diagnosing cytomegalovirus status from the catalog of TCR beta chain sequences. In a later analysis, TCR nucleotide sequences were compared against IMGT/GENE-DB human TR gene sequences so that V and J genes could be assigned. In a later analysis, CDR3 sequences and most-parsimonious VDJ recombination scenarios were assigned using the TCRdist pipeline. In a later analysis, each TCR beta chain was defined by its CDR3 amino acid sequence together with its V-gene family, and reads lacking a unique V-gene family were excluded. To address suspected cross-contamination and a sequencing artifact, a later analysis removed roughly 640 highly shared, low-generation-probability nucleotide sequences. For each public chain, a later analysis derived a clonal expansion index from normalized ranks of inferred template counts within each repertoire. A later analysis computed generation probabilities with a VDJ recombination model fitted to out-of-frame rearrangements, and checked the results against IGoR. A later analysis scored TCR-TCR, TCR-HLA and TCR-CMV co-occurrence with hypergeometric tests, applying a repertoire-size bias correction to TCR pairs. To estimate false discovery rates, a later analysis permuted the HLA or CMV assignments 20 times. In a later analysis, co-occurring TCRs were grouped with DBSCAN, and TCRdist sequence similarity was added when clustering was performed within HLA-allele-positive subsets. Repertoires with fewer than 30,000 or more than 120,000 public chains, plus five repertoires with anomalous nucleotide sharing, were excluded from co-occurrence clustering. TCRdb obtained this table from immuneACCESS and retained in-frame rearrangements with V and J assigned. These tables miss some clones; where compared with another copy, unresolved V genes account for less than half of the shortfall, and the remainder is unexplained. D and trimming come from the DNA, and the V and J calls and clone size come from that table. Across this sample there are 110,000 to 150,000 clones, with roughly four fifths seen only once. Clones ranked in the top ten supply roughly 3.4% of the sample.

The cohort was made up of roughly 670 healthy bone marrow donors. At the time of sampling, all cohort members were nominally healthy, though unrecorded immune exposures were likely present. The donor tested CMV seronegative, placing the donor among the roughly 400 seronegative members of the cohort. Every donor gave a peripheral blood sample, and the peripheral blood mononuclear cells from that sample were used for TCR beta sequencing. The Qiagen DNeasy Blood Extraction Kit was used to extract genomic DNA from the blood cell samples. Source material: PBMCs. The TCR sequence derives from a male donor in good health and CMV-seronegative. The chain is assembled from TRBV7-8 and TRBJ2-7; the D segment could be TRBD2, given 5 matching bases. The DNA sequence is as follows: TGTGCCAGCAGCTTGCACCGACGGGGCTACGAGCAGTACTTC. It codes for CASSLHRRGYEQYF.